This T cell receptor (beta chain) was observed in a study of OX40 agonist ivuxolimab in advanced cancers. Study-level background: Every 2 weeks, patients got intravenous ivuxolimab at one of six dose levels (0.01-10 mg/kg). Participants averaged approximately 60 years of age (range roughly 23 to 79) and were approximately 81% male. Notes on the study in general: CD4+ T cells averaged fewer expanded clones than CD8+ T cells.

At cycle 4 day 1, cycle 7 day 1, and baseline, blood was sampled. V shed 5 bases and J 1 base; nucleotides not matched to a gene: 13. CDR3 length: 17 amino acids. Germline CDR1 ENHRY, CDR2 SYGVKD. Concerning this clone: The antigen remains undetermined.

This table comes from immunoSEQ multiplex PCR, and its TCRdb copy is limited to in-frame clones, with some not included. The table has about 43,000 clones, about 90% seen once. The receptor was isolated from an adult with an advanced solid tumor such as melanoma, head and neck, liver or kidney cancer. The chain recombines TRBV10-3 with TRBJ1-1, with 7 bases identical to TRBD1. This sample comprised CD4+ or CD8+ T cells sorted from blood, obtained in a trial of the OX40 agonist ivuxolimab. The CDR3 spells CAISKGQQDYQNTEAFF. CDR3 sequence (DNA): TGTGCCATCAGTAAGGGACAGCAAGATTACCAGAACACTGAAGCTTTCTTT.